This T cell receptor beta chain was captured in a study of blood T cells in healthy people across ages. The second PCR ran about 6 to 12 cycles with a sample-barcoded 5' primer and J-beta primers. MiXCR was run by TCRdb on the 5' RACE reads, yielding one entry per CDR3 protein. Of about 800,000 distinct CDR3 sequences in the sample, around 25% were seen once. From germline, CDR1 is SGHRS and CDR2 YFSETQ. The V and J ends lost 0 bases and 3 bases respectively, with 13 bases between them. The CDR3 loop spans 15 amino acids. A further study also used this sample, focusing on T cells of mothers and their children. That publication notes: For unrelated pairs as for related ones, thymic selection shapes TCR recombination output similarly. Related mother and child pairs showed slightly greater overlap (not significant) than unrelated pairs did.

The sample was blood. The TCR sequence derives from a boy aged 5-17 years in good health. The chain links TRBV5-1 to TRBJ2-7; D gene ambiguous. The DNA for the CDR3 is TGCGCCAGCAGCTTGGGGAACTCTTCTGTCTACGAGCAGTACTTC. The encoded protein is CASSLGNSSVYEQYF.